This T cell receptor (beta chain) is drawn from a study of cytomegalovirus exposure and HLA in healthy donors. General observations from the study: In a later analysis, common viral pathogens appeared linked to several of the most significant clusters. Productive status was seen about 90% or about 30% of the time for most TCR beta V segments in an earlier analysis. The authors reported that TCR beta sequences could predict HLA-A and HLA-B alleles. These predictions were accurate for most subjects in the first cohort.

Donors sampled were nominally healthy, though unrecorded immune exposures were likely. 13 Jbeta primers and 60 Vbeta primers were used for the PCR. Data came from immunoSEQ multiplex PCR; TCRdb stores just in-frame clones and leaves some out. The data contain almost 85,000 clones, around 80% of them singletons. Germline V gene lookup returns CDR1 MGHRA and CDR2 YSYEKL. Trimming took 3 bases from V and 3 from J, leaving 12 bases between them. The CDR3 extends over 14 amino acids. This clone was counted a single time. Its specificity is unknown. This sequence joins TRBV4-1 and TRBJ2-7; D is undetermined. This TCR was recovered from a male donor in good health and CMV-seropositive. The sequenced sample was PBMCs. Here the CDR3 reads CASSQLSNSYEQYF. The CDR3 DNA is TGCGCCAGCAGCCAGTTAAGCAACAGCTACGAGCAGTACTTC.